The clone carrying this T cell receptor beta chain was picked up a small number of times. The antigen is unknown. TCRdb used MiXCR to reprocess the reads, holding one entry per CDR3 protein. The sample has about a million distinct CDR3 sequences, more than 25% seen once. The germline V gene encodes CDR1 SGHTS and CDR2 YDEGEE. V was pared by 0 bases and J by 4 bases, with 7 bases between. CDR3 length: 13 amino acids. The sample comes from a study of T cell repertoires in cytomegalovirus infection. Study in general: Public signatures in TCR beta pointed to CMV infection and matching HLA type.

Study-wide results and caveats: Cumulative frequency of public TCR beta families picked out carriers of CMV plus the relevant HLA. The study found HLA-C-restricted CMV-specific TCR beta clonotypes dominating the ex vivo response.

The sample in question was cultured CD8+ T cells from PBMCs, obtained from culture after CMV antigen stimulation. This sequence was found in a human donor in good health (CMV status not recorded). Some clones in this sample may be carry-over from other donors' samples. This rearrangement joins TRBV5-8 to TRBJ1-1; D is unclear. CDR3 in amino acids: CASSLELATEAFF. Here the CDR3 DNA reads TGTGCCAGCAGCTTGGAGTTGGCCACTGAAGCTTTCTTT.